Below are 23 T cell receptor beta chains sequenced from a single sample in a study of identical twins. TCRdb recomputed calls from the 5' RACE reads with MiXCR, one row per CDR3 protein. The sample lists 700,000 to 950,000 distinct CDR3 sequences, around 12% occurring once. This same sample was also part of a study on yellow fever vaccine responses in identical twins.

Input material: PBMCs. The source is a woman in her late teens or twenties in good health.

This chain joins TRBV6-2 or TRBV6-3 and TRBJ2-3; D is unresolved. Germline loops: CDR1 MNHEY, CDR2 SVGEGT. This CDR3 region has 16 residues. Trimming removed 5 bases at V and 4 bases at J, with 19 bases between. This chain's CDR3 is CASSDEATSGADTQYF. CDR3 nucleotide sequence: TGTGCCAGCAGTGACGAAGCTACCTCAGGTGCAGATACGCAGTATTTT.

The chain links TRBV20-1 to TRBJ1-1; D call uncertain. Germline loops: CDR1 DFQATT, CDR2 SNEGSKA (reference sequence). V lost 2 bases to trimming and J lost 5 bases, with 9 bases between them. The CDR3 runs 12 residues. In DNA form, the CDR3 reads TGCAGTGCTAGAACGTCGAAGACTGAAGCTTTCTTT. Protein: CSARTSKTEAFF.

The rearrangement uses TRBV6-5 and TRBJ2-3, with 9 nucleotides matching TRBD2. This CDR3 spans 18 amino acids. The ends lost 2 bases at V and 2 bases at J; junction bases unmatched: 11. Germline CDR1 and CDR2: MNHEY and SVGAGI. CDR3 loop: CASSYGQSSGKVTDTQYF. As DNA, the CDR3 is TGTGCCAGCAGTTACGGCCAATCTAGCGGGAAAGTCACAGATACGCAGTATTTT.

This rearrangement joins TRBV12-3 or TRBV12-4 to TRBJ2-1; TRBD1 matches 9 bases. With V trimmed by 3 bases and J by 5 bases, 8 bases remained unmatched. This CDR3 is built from 16 residues. This CDR3 reads CASSFAGTGKHNEQFF. Written as DNA, the CDR3 is TGTGCCAGCAGTTTTGCCGGGACAGGGAAACACAATGAGCAGTTCTTC.

This clonotype was counted only a few times. The chain carries TRBV15 and TRBJ2-5; the D gene could be TRBD1 or TRBD2 (6 bases each). The CDR3 totals 15 residues. Germline V gene sequence: CDR1 LNHNV, CDR2 YYDKDF (reference sequence). V was clipped by 3 bases and J by 4 bases, with 15 bases between them. The chain's CDR3 is CATSSGKGGRETQYF. The CDR3 nucleotides read TGTGCCACCAGCAGTGGAAAGGGGGGCAGAGAGACCCAGTACTTC.

This clonotype was observed a few times. The V gene is TRBV7-9, the J gene TRBJ1-1; a weak D match, TRBD1 (5 bases). Trimming left V 1 base short and J 11 bases short, with 11 bases between. Germline-derived CDR1 and CDR2 are SEHNR and FQNEAQ (reference sequence). The CDR3 runs to 12 residues. CDR3 loop: CASSLVAREAFF. Here the CDR3 DNA reads TGTGCCAGCAGCTTAGTGGCCAGGGAGGCTTTCTTT.

This clonotype appeared a few times. The V call is TRBV6-1, the J call TRBJ2-3, with D possibly TRBD2 on 6 matching bases. V was trimmed by 6 bases and J by 4 bases, leaving 17 bases between them. Germline CDR1 MNHNS, CDR2 SASEGT. The CDR3 has 15 amino acids. The CDR3 loop reads CASSPRDWDPDTQYF. The CDR3 DNA is TGTGCCAGCAGCCCCCGGGACTGGGACCCAGATACGCAGTATTTT.

This clonotype has at least ten counts. The rearrangement links TRBV5-6 to TRBJ2-7; 8 positions match TRBD1. V lost 2 bases, J lost 0 bases, and 7 bases stayed unmatched. The CDR3 has 16 amino acids. In germline, CDR1 is SGHDT, CDR2 YYEEEE. The CDR3 protein is CASSFGPQGASYEQYV. DNA for the CDR3: TGTGCCAGCAGCTTTGGTCCCCAGGGGGCCTCCTACGAGCAGTACGTC.

The V call is TRBV18, the J call TRBJ2-7, with 15 bases matching TRBD2. After removal of 0 bases from V and 3 bases from J, the junction contained 0 bases not matched to a gene. CDR1 and CDR2 (germline): KGHSH, LQKENI. CDR3 length: 16 residues. Here the CDR3 reads CASSPPGLAGGYEQYF. The DNA of the CDR3 is TGTGCCAGCTCACCACCGGGACTAGCGGGAGGCTACGAGCAGTACTTC.

The chain joins TRBV10-3 to TRBJ1-6, with D perhaps matching TRBD1 (6 bases). CDR1 is ENHRY and CDR2 is SYGVKD in the germline V gene. V was trimmed by 2 bases and J by 7 bases, leaving 12 bases between them. The CDR3 is 15 residues long. This chain's CDR3 is CAISEKLGGNSPLHF. The CDR3 DNA is TGTGCCATCAGTGAGAAACTAGGGGGGAATTCACCCCTCCACTTT.

This clonotype was observed a handful of times. The rearrangement uses TRBV6-1 and TRBJ1-5; D call uncertain. CDR3 size: 15 residues. Deletions cut 2 bases from V and 4 bases from J, with 12 bases between. Germline V gene sequence: CDR1 MNHNS, CDR2 SASEGT. As DNA, the CDR3 is TGTGCCAGCAGTGAATACAGAGCGAGAAATCAGCCCCAGCATTTT. Encoded protein: CASSEYRARNQPQHF.

The chain joins TRBV18 to TRBJ2-5, with D hard to call. Trimming shortened V by 0 bases and J by 1 base, and 6 bases separated the two germline ends. CDR1 KGHSH and CDR2 LQKENI come from the germline V gene. This CDR3 has 14 residues. The CDR3 here is CASSPPTPQETQYF. The CDR3 DNA reads TGTGCCAGCTCACCACCTACACCCCAAGAGACCCAGTACTTC.

The chain combines TRBV5-1 with TRBJ2-1; the match to TRBD1 covers 7 bases. Trimming at V came to 4 bases and at J to 2 bases, leaving 6 bases not matched to a gene. CDR1 is SGHRS, CDR2 YFSETQ, per germline. The CDR3 has 15 amino acids. Written as DNA, the CDR3 is TGCGCCAGCAGCCGGACCGGGACAGCCTACAATGAGCAGTTCTTC. Protein product: CASSRTGTAYNEQFF.

This rearrangement joins TRBV6-1 to TRBJ2-2; D possibly corresponds to TRBD2 (6 bases). Looked up from germline, CDR1 is MNHNS and CDR2 is SASEGT. The CDR3 runs to 15 residues. Trimming pared 8 bases from V and 1 base from J, leaving 14 bases between. The CDR3 DNA follows: TGTGCCAGCCGGAGGGCCGGAAAGAACACCGGGGAGCTGTTTTTT. Its translation: CASRRAGKNTGELFF.

The chain links TRBV5-1 to TRBJ2-2; TRBD2 might be the D (5 bases). V was cut by 6 bases and J by 7 bases, with 16 bases left in between. CDR3 length: 14 amino acids. Looked up from germline, CDR1 is SGHRS and CDR2 is YFSETQ. The chain's CDR3 is CASNPRPRDGELFF. The DNA of the CDR3 is TGCGCCAGCAACCCTAGACCTCGGGACGGGGAGCTGTTTTTT.

The rearrangement uses TRBV12-3 or TRBV12-4 and TRBJ1-6; D is perhaps TRBD1 (6 bases). The CDR3 sequence is 18 residues long. The V and J ends lost 4 bases and 0 bases respectively, with 16 bases between them. The CDR3 sequence is CASSSIQGQSSYNSPLHF. The CDR3 DNA sequence: TGTGCCAGCAGTTCGATTCAGGGGCAGAGCTCCTATAATTCACCCCTCCACTTT.

V gene TRBV29-1 combines with J gene TRBJ1-1; D gene unclear. This CDR3 contains 12 residues. Germline-derived CDR1 and CDR2 are SQVTM and ANQGSEA. The V end lost 6 bases, the J end lost 5 bases, and 13 bases lay between the germline ends. The CDR3 bases are TGCAGCGTGGAGTACCTGGGGACTGAAGCTTTCTTT. Protein: CSVEYLGTEAFF.

The table lists this clonotype with a few counts. The rearrangement links TRBV28 to TRBJ2-7; 7 bases align to TRBD2. Germline trimming cut 6 bases from V and 3 bases from J; bases unmatched to any gene: 8. Germline CDR1 MDHEN, CDR2 SYDVKM. This CDR3 region has 14 residues. CDR3 amino acids: CASRKTGTNYEQYF. In DNA, the CDR3 is TGTGCCAGCAGAAAAACCGGGACTAACTACGAGCAGTACTTC.

The chain has TRBV5-1 and TRBJ2-7; no firm D call. This CDR3 has 14 residues. The V gene lost 2 bases and the J gene lost 2 bases, with 11 bases spanning the gap. Germline V gene data show CDR1 as SGHRS and CDR2 as YFSETQ. In DNA form, the CDR3 reads TGCGCCAGCAGCTTCTTCGGCGGAACCTACGAGCAGTACTTC. Translating gives CASSFFGGTYEQYF.

This clonotype occurred a few times. This chain connects TRBV19 to TRBJ2-7; a possible D gene is TRBD2 (5 bases). This CDR3 region has 14 residues. Trimming left V 3 bases short and J 2 bases short, with 11 bases between. The germline gives CDR1 LNHDA, CDR2 SQIVND (reference sequence). The CDR3 DNA is TGTGCCAGTAGTATTAGCGTGGATACCTACGAGCAGTACTTC. Translating gives CASSISVDTYEQYF. Based on the CDR3 plus reference TRBV19 and TRBJ2-7, the full variable domain is DGGITQSPKYLFRKEGQNVTLSCEQNLNHDAMYWYRQDPGQGLRLIYYSQIVNDFQKGDIAEGYSVSREKKESFPLTVTSAQKNPTAFYLCASSISVDTYEQYFGPGTRLTVT.

CDR3 sequence: CASSEWRDSYNEQFF. CDR3 nucleotides: TGTGCCAGCAGTGAGTGGCGGGATTCCTACAATGAGCAGTTCTTC. The rearrangement links TRBV6-1 to TRBJ2-1; D is perhaps TRBD2 (6 bases). The germline V gene encodes CDR1 MNHNS and CDR2 SASEGT. This CDR3 comprises 15 residues. Trimming took off 3 bases at V and 1 base at J, with 10 bases between the two ends.

This clonotype was found many times. V gene TRBV28 combines with J gene TRBJ2-5, with D possibly being TRBD1 or TRBD2 (5 bases each). The V and J ends lost 3 bases and 2 bases respectively, with 16 bases between them. In germline, CDR1 is MDHEN, CDR2 SYDVKM. The CDR3 runs to 16 residues. The CDR3 DNA reads as TGTGCCAGCAGTTTCGGTCTCCGGGGCGATCAAGAGACCCAGTACTTC. This translates into CASSFGLRGDQETQYF.

There are a few counts of this clonotype. The rearrangement links TRBV7-9 to TRBJ1-2; no firm D call. The CDR3 spans 14 residues. Germline loops: CDR1 SEHNR, CDR2 FQNEAQ (reference sequence). Trimming removed 1 base at V and 6 bases at J, with 12 bases between. DNA for the CDR3: TGTGCCAGCAGCTTAGATATTCAGACCCATGGCTACACCTTC. This gives the protein CASSLDIQTHGYTF. The full variable domain, with the rest looked up from reference TRBV7-9 and TRBJ1-2, is DTGVSQNPRHKITKRGQNVTFRCDPISEHNRLYWYRQTLGQGPEFLTYFQNEAQLEKSRLLSDRFSAERPKGSFSTLEIQRTEQGDSAMYLCASSLDIQTHGYTFGSGTRLTVV.